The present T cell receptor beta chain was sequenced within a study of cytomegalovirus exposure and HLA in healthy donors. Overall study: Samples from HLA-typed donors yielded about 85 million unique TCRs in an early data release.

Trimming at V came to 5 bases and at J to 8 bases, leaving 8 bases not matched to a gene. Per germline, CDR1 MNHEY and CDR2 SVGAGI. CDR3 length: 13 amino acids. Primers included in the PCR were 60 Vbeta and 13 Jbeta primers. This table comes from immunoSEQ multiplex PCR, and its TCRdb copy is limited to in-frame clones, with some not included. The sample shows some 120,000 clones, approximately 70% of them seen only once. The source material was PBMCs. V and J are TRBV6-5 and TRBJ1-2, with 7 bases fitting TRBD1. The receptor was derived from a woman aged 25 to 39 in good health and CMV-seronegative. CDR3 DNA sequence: TGTGCCAGCAGTAACGACAGGGTGAGAGGCTACACCTTC. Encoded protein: CASSNDRVRGYTF.